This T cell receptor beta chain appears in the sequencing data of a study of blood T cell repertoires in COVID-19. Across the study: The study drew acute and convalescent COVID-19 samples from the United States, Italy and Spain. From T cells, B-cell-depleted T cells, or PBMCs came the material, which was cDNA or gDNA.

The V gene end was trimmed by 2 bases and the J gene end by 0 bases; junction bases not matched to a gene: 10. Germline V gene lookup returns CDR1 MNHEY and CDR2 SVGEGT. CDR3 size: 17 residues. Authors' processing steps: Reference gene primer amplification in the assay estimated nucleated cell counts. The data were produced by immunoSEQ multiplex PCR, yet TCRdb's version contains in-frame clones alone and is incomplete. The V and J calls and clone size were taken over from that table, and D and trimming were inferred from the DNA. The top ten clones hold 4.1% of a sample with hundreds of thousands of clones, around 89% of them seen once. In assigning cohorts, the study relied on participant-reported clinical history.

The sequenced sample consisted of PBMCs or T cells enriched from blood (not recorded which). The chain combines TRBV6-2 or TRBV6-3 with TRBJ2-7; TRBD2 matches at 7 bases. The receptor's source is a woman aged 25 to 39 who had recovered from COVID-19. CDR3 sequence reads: CASSYGGISGSSYEQYF. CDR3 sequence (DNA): TGTGCCAGCAGTTACGGGGGTATTAGCGGGTCCTCCTACGAGCAGTACTTC.